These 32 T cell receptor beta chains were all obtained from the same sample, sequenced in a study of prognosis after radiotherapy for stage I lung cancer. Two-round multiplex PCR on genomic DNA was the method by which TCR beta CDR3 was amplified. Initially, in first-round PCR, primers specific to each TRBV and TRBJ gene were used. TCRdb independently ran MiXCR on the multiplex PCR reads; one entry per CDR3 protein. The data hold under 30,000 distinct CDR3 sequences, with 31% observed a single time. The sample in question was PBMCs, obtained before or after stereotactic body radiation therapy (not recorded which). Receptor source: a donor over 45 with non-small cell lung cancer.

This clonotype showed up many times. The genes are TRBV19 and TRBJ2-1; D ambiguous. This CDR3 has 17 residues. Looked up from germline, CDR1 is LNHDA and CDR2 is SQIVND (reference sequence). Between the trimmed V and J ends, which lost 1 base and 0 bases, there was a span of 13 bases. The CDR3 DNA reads TGTGCCAGTAGTATAGCGGTCACCCAGAGCTCCTACAATGAGCAGTTCTTC. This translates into CASSIAVTQSSYNEQFF.

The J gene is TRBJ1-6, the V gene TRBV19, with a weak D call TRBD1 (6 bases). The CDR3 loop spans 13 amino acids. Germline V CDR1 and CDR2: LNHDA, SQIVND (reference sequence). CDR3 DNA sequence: TGTGCTAGTCGGGACACTTCAAATTCACCCCTCCACTTT. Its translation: CASRDTSNSPLHF.

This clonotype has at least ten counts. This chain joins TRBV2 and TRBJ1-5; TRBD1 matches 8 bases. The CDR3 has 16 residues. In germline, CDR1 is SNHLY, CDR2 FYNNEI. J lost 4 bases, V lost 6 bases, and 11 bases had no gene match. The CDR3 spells CASRMGGQAHNQPQHF. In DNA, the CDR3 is TGTGCCAGCAGAATGGGGGGACAGGCTCATAATCAGCCCCAGCATTTT.

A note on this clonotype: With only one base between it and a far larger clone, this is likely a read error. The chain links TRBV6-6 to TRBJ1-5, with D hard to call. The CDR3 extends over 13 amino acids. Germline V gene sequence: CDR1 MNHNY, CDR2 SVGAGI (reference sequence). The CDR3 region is CASSYSGNQHQHF. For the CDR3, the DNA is TGTGCCAGCAGTTACTCCGGAAATCAGCACCAGCATTTT.

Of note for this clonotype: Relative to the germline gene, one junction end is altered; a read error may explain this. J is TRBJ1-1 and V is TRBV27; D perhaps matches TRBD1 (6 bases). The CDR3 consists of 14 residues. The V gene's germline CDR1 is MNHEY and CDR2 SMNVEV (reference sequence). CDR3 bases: TGTGCCAGCAGTACTCGACAGGAAAACACTGGAGCTTTATTT. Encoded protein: CASSTRQENTGALF.

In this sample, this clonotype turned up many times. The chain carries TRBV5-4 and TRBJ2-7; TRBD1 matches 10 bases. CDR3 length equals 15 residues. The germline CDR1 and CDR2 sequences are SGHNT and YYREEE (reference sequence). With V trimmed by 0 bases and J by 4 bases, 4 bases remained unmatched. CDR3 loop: CASSLGGQGTYEQYF. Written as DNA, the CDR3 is TGTGCCAGCAGCTTGGGGGGACAGGGGACGTACGAGCAGTACTTC.

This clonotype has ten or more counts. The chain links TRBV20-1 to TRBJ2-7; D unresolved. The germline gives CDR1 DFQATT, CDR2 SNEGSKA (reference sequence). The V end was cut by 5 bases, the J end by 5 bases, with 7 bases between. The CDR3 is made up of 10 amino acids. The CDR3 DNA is TGCAGTGCTTCCGATCACGAGCAGTACTTC. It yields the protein CSASDHEQYF.

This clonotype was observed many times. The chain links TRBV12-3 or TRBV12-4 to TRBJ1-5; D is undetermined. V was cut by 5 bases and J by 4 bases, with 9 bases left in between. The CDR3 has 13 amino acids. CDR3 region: CASSPYPNQPQHF. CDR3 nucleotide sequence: TGTGCCAGCAGTCCTTACCCTAATCAGCCCCAGCATTTT.

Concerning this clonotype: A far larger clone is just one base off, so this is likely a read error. CDR3 DNA sequence: TGTGCCAGCAGTTTTTCCGGGGGTGATCAGCCCCAGTATTTT. Protein: CASSFSGGDQPQYF. The chain carries TRBV6-5 and TRBJ1-5, with D possibly TRBD2 on 6 matching bases. TRBJ2-3 explains the end of the DNA better; the J call may be wrong. The CDR3 has 14 amino acids. CDR1 is MNHEY and CDR2 is SVGAGI in the germline V gene.

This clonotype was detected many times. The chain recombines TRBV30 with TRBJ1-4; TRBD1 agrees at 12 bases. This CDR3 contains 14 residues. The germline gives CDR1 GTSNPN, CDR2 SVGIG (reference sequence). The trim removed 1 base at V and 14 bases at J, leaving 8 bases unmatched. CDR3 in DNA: TGTGCCTGGAGTGGTTGGGACAGGGGGCGAAACCTGTTTTTT. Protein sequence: CAWSGWDRGRNLFF.

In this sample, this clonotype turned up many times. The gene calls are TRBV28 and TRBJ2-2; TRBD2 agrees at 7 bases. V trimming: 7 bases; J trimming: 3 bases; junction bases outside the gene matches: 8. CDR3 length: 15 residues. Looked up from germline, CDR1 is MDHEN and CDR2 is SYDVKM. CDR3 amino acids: CASIGTSEDTGELFF. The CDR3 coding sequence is TGTGCCAGCATAGGTACTAGCGAGGACACCGGGGAGCTGTTTTTT.

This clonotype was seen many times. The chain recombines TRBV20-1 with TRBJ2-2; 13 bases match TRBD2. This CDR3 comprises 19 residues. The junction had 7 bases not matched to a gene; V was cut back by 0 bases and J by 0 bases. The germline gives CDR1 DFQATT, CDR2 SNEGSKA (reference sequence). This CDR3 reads CSARDPGLAGDSNTGELFF. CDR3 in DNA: TGCAGTGCTAGAGATCCAGGACTAGCGGGGGACTCGAACACCGGGGAGCTGTTTTTT.

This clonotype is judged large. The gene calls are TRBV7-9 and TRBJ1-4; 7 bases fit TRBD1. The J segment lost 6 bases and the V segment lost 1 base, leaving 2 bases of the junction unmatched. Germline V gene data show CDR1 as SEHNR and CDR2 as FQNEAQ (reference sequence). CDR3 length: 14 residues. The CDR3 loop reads CASSLVGTDEKLFF. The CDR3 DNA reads TGTGCCAGCAGCTTAGTCGGGACAGATGAAAAACTGTTTTTT.

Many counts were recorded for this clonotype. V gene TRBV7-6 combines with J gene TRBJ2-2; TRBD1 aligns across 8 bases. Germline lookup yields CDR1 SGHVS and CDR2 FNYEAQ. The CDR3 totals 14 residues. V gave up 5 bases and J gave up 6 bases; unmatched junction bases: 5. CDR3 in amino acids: CASSRTGFSGELFF. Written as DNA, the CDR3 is TGTGCCAGCAGCCGGACAGGGTTTTCCGGGGAGCTGTTTTTT.

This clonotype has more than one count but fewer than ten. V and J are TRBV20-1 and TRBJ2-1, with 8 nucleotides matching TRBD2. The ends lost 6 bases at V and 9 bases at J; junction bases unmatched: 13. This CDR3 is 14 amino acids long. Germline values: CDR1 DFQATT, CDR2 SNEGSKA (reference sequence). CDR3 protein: CSALSGSSVSEQFF. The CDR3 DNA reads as TGCAGTGCCCTAAGCGGGAGTTCTGTGAGTGAGCAGTTCTTC.

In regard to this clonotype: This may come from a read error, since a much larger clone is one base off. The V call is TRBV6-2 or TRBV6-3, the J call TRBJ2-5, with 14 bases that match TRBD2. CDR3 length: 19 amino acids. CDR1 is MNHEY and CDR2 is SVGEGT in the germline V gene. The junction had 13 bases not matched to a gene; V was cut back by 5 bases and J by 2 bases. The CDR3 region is CASSESLGTSGGPQETQYF. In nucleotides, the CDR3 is TGTGCCAGCAGTGAGAGTTTAGGGACTAGCGGGGGACCGCAAGAGACCCAGTACTTC.

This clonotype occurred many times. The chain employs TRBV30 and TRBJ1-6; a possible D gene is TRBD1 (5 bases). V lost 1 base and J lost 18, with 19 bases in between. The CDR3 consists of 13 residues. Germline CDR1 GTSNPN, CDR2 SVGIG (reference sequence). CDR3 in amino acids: CAWSAIGTVPDHF. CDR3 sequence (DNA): TGTGCCTGGAGTGCTATCGGGACGGTGCCTGACCACTTT.

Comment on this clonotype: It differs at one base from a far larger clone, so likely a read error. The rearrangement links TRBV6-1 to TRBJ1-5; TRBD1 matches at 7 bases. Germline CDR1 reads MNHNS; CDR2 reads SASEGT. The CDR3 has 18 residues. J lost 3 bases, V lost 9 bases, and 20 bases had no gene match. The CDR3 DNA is TGTGCCAGGACCCCGATAGACAGGGAAAATTATATCAATCAGCCCCAGCATTTT. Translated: CARTPIDRENYINQPQHF.

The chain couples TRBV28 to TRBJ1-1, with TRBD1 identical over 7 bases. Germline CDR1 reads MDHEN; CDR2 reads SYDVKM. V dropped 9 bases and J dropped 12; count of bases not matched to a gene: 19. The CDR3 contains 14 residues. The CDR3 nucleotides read TGTGCCAGTAGATTCATACCGCGGGACAGTCGTCCTTTCTTT. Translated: CASRFIPRDSRPFF. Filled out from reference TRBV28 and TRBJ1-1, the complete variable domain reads DVKVTQSSRYLVKRTGEKVFLECVQDMDHENMFWYRQDPGLGLRLIYFSYDVKMKEKGDIPEGYSVSREKKERFSLILESASTNQTSMYLCASRFIPRDSRPFFGQGTRLTVV.

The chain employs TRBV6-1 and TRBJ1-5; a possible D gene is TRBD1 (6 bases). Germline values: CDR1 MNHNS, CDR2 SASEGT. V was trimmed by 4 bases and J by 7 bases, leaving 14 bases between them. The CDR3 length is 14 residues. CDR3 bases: TGTGCCAGCAGTGCTAGGACAGTTTTCCAGCCCCAGCATTTT. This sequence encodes CASSARTVFQPQHF.

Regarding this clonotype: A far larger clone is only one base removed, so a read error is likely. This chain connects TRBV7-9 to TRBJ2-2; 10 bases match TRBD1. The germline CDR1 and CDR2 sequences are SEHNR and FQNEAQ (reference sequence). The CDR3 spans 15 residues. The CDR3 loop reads CDSSLDRGFSGELFF. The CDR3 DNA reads TGCGACAGCAGCCTGGACAGGGGGTTTTCCGGGGAGCTGTTTTTT.

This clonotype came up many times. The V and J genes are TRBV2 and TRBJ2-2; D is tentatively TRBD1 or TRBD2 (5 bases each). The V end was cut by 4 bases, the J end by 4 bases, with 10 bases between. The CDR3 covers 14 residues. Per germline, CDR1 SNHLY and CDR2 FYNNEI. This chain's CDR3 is CASSAGTSTGELFF. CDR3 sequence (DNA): TGTGCCAGCAGTGCAGGGACGAGCACCGGGGAGCTGTTTTTT.

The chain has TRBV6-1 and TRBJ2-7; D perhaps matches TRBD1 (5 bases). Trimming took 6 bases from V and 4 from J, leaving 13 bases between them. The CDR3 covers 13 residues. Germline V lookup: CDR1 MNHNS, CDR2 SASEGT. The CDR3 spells CASRAQRGYEQYF. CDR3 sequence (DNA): TGTGCCAGCAGAGCACAAAGGGGTTACGAGCAGTACTTC.

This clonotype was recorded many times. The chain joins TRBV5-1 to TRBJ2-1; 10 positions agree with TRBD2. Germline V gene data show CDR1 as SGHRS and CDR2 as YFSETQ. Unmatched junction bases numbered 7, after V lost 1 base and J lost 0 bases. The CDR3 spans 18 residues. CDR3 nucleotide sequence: TGCGCCAGCAGCTTGCTAGCGGGGGTCTCGAGCTCCTACAATGAGCAGTTCTTC. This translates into CASSLLAGVSSSYNEQFF.

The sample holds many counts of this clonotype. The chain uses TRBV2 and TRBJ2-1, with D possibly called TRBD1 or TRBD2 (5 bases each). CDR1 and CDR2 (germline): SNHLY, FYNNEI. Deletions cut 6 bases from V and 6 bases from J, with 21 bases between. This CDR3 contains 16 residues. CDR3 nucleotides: TGTGCCAGCAGCCCACCGGGACCCCGGTCGGTCAATGAGCAGTTCTTC. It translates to CASSPPGPRSVNEQFF.

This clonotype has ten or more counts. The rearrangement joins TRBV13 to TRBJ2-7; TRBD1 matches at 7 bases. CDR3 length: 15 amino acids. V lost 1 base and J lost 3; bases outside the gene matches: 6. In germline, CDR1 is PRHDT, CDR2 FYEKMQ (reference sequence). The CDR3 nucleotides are TGTGCCAGCAGCTTAGTGGCAGGGGGTTTCTACGAGCAGTACTTC. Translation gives CASSLVAGGFYEQYF. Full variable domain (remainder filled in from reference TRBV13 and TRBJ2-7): AAGVIQSPRHLIKEKRETATLKCYPIPRHDTVYWYQQGPGQDPQFLISFYEKMQSDKGSIPDRFSAQQFSDYHSELNMSSLELGDSALYFCASSLVAGGFYEQYFGPGTRLTVT.

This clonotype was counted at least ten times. The chain's CDR3 is CASRATATGGNTEAFF. CDR3 DNA sequence: TGTGCCAGCAGAGCTACTGCGACAGGGGGGAACACTGAAGCTTTCTTT. V usage is TRBV6-1 and J usage is TRBJ1-1; 9 bases agree with TRBD1. Germline V CDR1 and CDR2: MNHNS, SASEGT. The V and J ends lost 6 bases and 1 base, in that order; junction bases with no gene match: 9. There are 16 residues in the CDR3.

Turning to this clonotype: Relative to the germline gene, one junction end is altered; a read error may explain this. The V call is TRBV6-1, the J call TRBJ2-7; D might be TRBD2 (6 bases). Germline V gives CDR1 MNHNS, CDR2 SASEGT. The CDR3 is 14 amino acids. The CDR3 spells CASSESPGRDEQYF. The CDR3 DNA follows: TGTGCCAGCAGTGAAAGCCCAGGGCGGGACGAACAGTACTTC.

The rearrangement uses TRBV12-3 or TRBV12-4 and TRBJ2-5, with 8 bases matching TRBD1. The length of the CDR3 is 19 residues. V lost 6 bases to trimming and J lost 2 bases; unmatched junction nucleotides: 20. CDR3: CASSLIGPLLRDRQETQYF. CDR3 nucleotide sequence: TGTGCCAGCAGCCTCATAGGCCCCCTACTCCGGGACAGGCAAGAGACCCAGTACTTC.

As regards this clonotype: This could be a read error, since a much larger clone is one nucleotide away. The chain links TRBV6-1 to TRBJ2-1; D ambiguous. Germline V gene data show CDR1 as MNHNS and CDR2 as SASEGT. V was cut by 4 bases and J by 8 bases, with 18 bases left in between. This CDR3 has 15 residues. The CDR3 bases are TGTGCCAGCAGTGGGCCGGGCCAAGTTGAGTATGAGCAGTTCTTC. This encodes CASSGPGQVEYEQFF.

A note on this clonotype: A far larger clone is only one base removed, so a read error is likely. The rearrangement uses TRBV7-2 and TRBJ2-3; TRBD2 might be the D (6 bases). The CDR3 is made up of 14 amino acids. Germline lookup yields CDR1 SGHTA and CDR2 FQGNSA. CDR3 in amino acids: CASSSVGGADTQNF. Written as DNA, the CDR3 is TGTGCCAGCAGCTCCGTCGGGGGAGCAGATACGCAGAATTTT.

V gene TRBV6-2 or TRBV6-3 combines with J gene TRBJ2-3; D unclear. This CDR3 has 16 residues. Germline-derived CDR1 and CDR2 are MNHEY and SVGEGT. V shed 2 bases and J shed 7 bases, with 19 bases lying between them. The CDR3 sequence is CASSYPPVGFPYTQYF. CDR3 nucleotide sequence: TGTGCCAGCAGTTACCCCCCGGTGGGGTTCCCATATACGCAGTATTTT.